These 9 T cell receptor beta chains came from one sample sequenced in a study of response to subunit inactivated influenza vaccine. Using its own MiXCR run on the RT-PCR reads, TCRdb lists one record per CDR3 protein. The data hold 650,000 to 850,000 distinct CDR3 sequences, with roughly 13% observed a single time. Sequenced material: PBMCs from blood, taken less than 15 days before vaccination. The receptor set was obtained from a man aged 45-65 years who received an inactivated influenza vaccine.

This clonotype was seen a few times. The genes are TRBV4-2 and TRBJ2-7; 11 bases fit TRBD2. Trimming removed 3 bases from V and 2 bases from J; junction bases left unmatched: 6. The CDR3 spans 16 residues. Germline V gene data show CDR1 as LGHNA and CDR2 as YNFKEQ. The CDR3 is CASSQALLAGAYEQYF. Written as DNA, the CDR3 is TGTGCCAGCAGCCAGGCCCTACTAGCGGGGGCCTACGAGCAGTACTTC.

Remarks on this clonotype: The junction departs from the called germline gene at one end, perhaps through a read error. The chain recombines TRBV6-2 or TRBV6-3 with TRBJ2-7; TRBD1 agrees at 9 bases. Germline values: CDR1 MNHEY, CDR2 SVGEGT. CDR3 length equals 15 residues. The CDR3, as DNA: TGTGCCAGCAATTACGGGAGGACAGGGGTTTACGAGCAGTACTTC. It is translated as CASNYGRTGVYEQYF.

The CDR3 reads CAWRRDSPGANVLTF. CDR3 in DNA: TGTGCCTGGAGAAGGGATTCCCCTGGGGCCAACGTCCTGACTTTC. This chain connects TRBV30 to TRBJ2-6; D is unclear. This CDR3 has 15 residues. In germline, CDR1 is GTSNPN, CDR2 SVGIG (reference sequence). V was clipped by 3 bases and J by 2 bases, with 11 bases between them. Drawing the rest from reference TRBV30 and TRBJ2-6, the complete variable domain is SQTIHQWPATLVQPVGSPLSLECTVEGTSNPNLYWYRQAAGRGLQLLFYSVGIGQISSEVPQNLSASRPQDRQFILSSKKLLLSDSGFYLCAWRRDSPGANVLTFGAGSRLTVL.

This clonotype was detected a few times. The J gene is TRBJ2-5, the V gene TRBV6-1, with TRBD1 identical over 7 bases. Germline V lookup: CDR1 MNHNS, CDR2 SASEGT. J was trimmed by 4 bases and V by 6 bases; bases with no gene match: 8. The CDR3 has 14 amino acids. CDR3 sequence reads: CASRMPGGGETQYF. The CDR3 region has the DNA TGTGCCAGCAGGATGCCAGGGGGTGGAGAGACCCAGTACTTC.

This clonotype came up a few times. The V and J genes are TRBV18 and TRBJ2-7; possibly TRBD1 for D (6 bases). Germline V gene sequence: CDR1 KGHSH, CDR2 LQKENI. The CDR3 runs 12 residues. The V end was cut by 6 bases, the J end by 5 bases, with 11 bases between. The CDR3 protein is CASSTAGDEQYF. The CDR3 DNA reads as TGTGCCAGCTCCACGGCAGGGGACGAGCAGTACTTC. Full variable domain (rest looked up from reference TRBV18 and TRBJ2-7): NAGVMQNPRHLVRRRGQEARLRCSPMKGHSHVYWYRQLPEEGLKFMVYLQKENIIDESGMPKERFSAEFPKEGPSILRIQQVVRGDSAAYFCASSTAGDEQYFGPGTRLTVT.

This sequence joins TRBV12-3 or TRBV12-4 and TRBJ2-7; D is perhaps TRBD1 (5 bases). V was shortened by 0 bases and J by 2 bases, with 11 bases between the two germline ends. This CDR3 is 15 amino acids long. CDR3 amino acids: CASSLAQVLTYEQYF. The CDR3 nucleotides read TGTGCCAGCAGTTTAGCACAGGTTCTTACCTACGAGCAGTACTTC.

The chain joins TRBV27 to TRBJ2-3; TRBD1 is a possible D gene (5 bases). Germline values: CDR1 MNHEY, CDR2 SMNVEV (reference sequence). Between the trimmed V and J ends, which lost 5 bases and 4 bases, there was a span of 16 bases. The CDR3 has 15 amino acids. The CDR3 reads CASSKAWTSADTQYF. CDR3 sequence (DNA): TGTGCCAGCAGTAAGGCGTGGACATCCGCAGATACGCAGTATTTT.

This clonotype was observed a few times. V and J are TRBV4-3 and TRBJ1-2, with TRBD1 matching over 11 bases. V lost 3 bases and J lost 2; bases outside the gene matches: 11. The CDR3 is 18 residues long. Per the germline V gene, CDR1 is LGHNA and CDR2 is YSLEER. CDR3: CASSQAAARTGGNYGYTF. The DNA of the CDR3 is TGCGCCAGCAGCCAGGCCGCGGCCCGGACAGGGGGCAACTATGGCTACACCTTC.

V is TRBV14 and J is TRBJ2-7; 7 bases map to TRBD1. The CDR3 loop spans 13 amino acids. V was clipped by 3 bases and J by 7 bases; unmatched bases: 6. Germline V gene data show CDR1 as SGHDN and CDR2 as FVKESK. Here the CDR3 DNA reads TGTGCCAGCAGCCACTCCGGACAGGCAGAGCAGTACTTC. It translates to CASSHSGQAEQYF.